This T cell receptor beta chain was identified during a study of prognosis after radiotherapy for stage I lung cancer. Two-round multiplex PCR, the amplification method, yielded TCR beta CDR3 from genomic DNA. Primers targeting each individual TRBV and TRBJ gene were applied in first-round PCR. During the second PCR round, universal primers were used. One entry per CDR3 protein, called by TCRdb with MiXCR from the multiplex PCR reads. In the table there are roughly 25,000 distinct CDR3 sequences, about 30% of which are singletons. Investigators drew six milliliters of peripheral blood at each of two time points. General study findings and limits: Following stereotactic body radiation therapy, unique TCR clone counts fell, with a median of roughly 10,000 versus 7,000.

This clonotype has a count of ten or more. Its specificity is unknown. The trim removed 3 bases at V and 0 bases at J, leaving 2 bases unmatched. Germline V gene data show CDR1 as SGDLS and CDR2 as YYNGEE. The CDR3 length is 15 residues. The chain employs TRBV9 and TRBJ2-1, with 8 bases matching TRBD2. The specimen comprised PBMCs, sampled before or after stereotactic body radiation therapy (not recorded which). The sequence derives from a donor aged 50 or older with non-small cell lung cancer. The CDR3 spells CASSESGSSYNEQFF. As DNA, the CDR3 is TGTGCCAGCAGCGAAAGCGGGAGCTCCTACAATGAGCAGTTCTTC.